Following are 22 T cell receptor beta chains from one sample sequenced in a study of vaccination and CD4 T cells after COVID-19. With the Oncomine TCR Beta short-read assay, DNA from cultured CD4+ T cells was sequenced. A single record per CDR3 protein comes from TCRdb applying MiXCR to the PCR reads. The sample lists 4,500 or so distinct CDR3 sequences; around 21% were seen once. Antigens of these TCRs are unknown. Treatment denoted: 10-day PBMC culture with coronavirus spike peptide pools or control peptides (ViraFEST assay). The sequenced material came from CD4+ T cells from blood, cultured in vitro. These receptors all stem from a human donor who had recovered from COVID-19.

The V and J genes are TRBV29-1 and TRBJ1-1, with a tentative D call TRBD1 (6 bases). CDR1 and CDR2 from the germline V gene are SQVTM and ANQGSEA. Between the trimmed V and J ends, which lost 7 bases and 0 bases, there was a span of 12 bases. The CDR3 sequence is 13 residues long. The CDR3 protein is CSAYRDMNTEAFF. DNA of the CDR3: TGCAGCGCCTACAGGGATATGAACACTGAAGCTTTCTTT.

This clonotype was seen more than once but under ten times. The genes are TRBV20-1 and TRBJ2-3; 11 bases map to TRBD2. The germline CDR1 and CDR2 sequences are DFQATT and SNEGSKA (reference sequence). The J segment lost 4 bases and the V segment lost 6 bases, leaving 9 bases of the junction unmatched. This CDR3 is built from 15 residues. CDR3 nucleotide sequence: TGCAGTGCCAAAAAGTCGGGACTAGCGGCAGATACGCAGTATTTT. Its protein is CSAKKSGLAADTQYF.

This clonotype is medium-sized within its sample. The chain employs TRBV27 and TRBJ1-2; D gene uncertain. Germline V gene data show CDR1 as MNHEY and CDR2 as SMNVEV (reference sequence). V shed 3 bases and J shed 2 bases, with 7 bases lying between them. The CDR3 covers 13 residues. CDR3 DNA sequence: TGTGCCAGCAGTTTCGGGCCAAACTATGGCTACACCTTC. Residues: CASSFGPNYGYTF.

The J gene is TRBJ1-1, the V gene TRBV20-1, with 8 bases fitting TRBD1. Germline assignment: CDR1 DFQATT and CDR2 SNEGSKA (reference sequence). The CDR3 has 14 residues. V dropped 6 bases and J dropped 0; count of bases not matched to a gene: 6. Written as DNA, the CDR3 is TGCAGTGCGGTCCGGACAGGGTTGAACACTGAAGCTTTCTTT. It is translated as CSAVRTGLNTEAFF.

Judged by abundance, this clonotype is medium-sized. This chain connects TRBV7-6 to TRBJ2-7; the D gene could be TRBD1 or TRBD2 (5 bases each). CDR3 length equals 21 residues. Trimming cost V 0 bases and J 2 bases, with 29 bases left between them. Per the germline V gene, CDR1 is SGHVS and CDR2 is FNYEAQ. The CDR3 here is CASSLAGFVVEGPGSTYEQYF. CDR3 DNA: TGTGCCAGCAGCTTAGCGGGCTTCGTGGTAGAGGGGCCAGGTTCGACCTACGAGCAGTACTTC.

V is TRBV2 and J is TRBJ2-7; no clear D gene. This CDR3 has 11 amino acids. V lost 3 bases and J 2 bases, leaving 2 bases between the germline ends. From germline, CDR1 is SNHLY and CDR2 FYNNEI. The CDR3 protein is CASSDPYEQYF. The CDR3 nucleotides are TGTGCCAGCAGTGACCCCTACGAGCAGTACTTC.

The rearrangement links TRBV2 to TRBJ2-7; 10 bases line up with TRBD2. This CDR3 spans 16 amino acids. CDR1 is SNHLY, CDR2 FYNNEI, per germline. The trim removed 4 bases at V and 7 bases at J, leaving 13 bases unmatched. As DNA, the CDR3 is TGTGCCAGCAGTGGCCTCAGGCTAGCGGGGGCGGGGGAGCAGTACTTC. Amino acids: CASSGLRLAGAGEQYF. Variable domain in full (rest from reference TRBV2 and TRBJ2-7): EPEVTQTPSHQVTQMGQEVILRCVPISNHLYFYWYRQILGQKVEFLVSFYNNEISEKSEIFDDQFSVERPDGSNFTLKIRSTKLEDSAMYFCASSGLRLAGAGEQYFGPGTRLTVT.

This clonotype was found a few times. CDR3 sequence (DNA): TGTGCCTGGGGACAGGGCGGGGATACGCAGTATTTT. Encoded protein: CAWGQGGDTQYF. The chain is built from TRBV30 and TRBJ2-3, with 8 bases lining up with TRBD1. CDR1 is GTSNPN, CDR2 SVGIG, per germline (reference sequence). J gave up 6 bases and V 5 bases, and 4 bases lay outside the gene matches. This CDR3 has 12 amino acids.

CDR3 region: CASSPQGQFYEQYF. CDR3 coding DNA: TGTGCCAGCAGCCCCCAGGGACAGTTTTACGAGCAGTACTTC. The chain links TRBV3-1 to TRBJ2-7; TRBD1 matches at 7 bases. The CDR3 has 14 amino acids. Germline loops: CDR1 LGHDT, CDR2 YNNKEL (reference sequence). The trim removed 4 bases at V and 4 bases at J, leaving 7 bases unmatched.

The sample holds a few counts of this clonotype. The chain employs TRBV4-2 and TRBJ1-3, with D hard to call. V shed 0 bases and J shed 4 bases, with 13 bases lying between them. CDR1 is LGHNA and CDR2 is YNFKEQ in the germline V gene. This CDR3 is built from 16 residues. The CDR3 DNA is TGTGCCAGCAGCCAAGATCTTAGCCCCCCAGGAAACACCATATATTTT. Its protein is CASSQDLSPPGNTIYF.

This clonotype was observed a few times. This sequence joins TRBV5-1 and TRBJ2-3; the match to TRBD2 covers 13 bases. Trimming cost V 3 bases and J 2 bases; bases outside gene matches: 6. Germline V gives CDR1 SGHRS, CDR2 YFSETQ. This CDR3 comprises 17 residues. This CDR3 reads CASSSGLAGTLTDTQYF. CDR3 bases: TGCGCCAGCAGCTCGGGACTAGCGGGGACCCTCACAGATACGCAGTATTTT. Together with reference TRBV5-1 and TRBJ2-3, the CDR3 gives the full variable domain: KAGVTQTPRYLIKTRGQQVTLSCSPISGHRSVSWYQQTPGQGLQFLFEYFSETQRNKGNFPGRFSGRQFSNSRSEMNVSTLELGDSALYLCASSSGLAGTLTDTQYFGPGTRLTVL.

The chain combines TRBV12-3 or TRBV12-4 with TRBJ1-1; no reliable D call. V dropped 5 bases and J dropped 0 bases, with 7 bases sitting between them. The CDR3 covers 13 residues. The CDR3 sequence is CASSLLMNTEAFF. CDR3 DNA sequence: TGTGCCAGCAGTCTCCTCATGAACACTGAAGCTTTCTTT.

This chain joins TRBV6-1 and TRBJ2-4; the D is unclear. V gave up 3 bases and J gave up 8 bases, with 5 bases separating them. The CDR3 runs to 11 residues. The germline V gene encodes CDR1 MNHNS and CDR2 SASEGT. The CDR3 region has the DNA TGTGCCAGCAGTGACTTGGACATTCAGTACTTC. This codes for CASSDLDIQYF.

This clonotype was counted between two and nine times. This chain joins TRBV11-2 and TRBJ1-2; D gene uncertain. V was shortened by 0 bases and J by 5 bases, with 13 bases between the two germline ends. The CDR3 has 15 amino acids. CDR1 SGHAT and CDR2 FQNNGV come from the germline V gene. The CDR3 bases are TGTGCCAGCAGCTTAGACAGCTTACACTCTTATGGCTACACCTTC. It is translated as CASSLDSLHSYGYTF.

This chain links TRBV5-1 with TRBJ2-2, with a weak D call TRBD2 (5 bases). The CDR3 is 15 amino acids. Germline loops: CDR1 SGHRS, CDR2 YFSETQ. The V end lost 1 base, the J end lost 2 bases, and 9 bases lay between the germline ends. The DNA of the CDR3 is TGCGCCAGCAGCTTGATGGGAGTAAACACCGGGGAGCTGTTTTTT. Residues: CASSLMGVNTGELFF.

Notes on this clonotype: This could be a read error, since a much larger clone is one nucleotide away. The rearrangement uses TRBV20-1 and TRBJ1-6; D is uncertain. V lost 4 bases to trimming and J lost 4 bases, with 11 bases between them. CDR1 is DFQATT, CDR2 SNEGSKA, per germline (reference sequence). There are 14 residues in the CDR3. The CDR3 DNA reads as TGCAGTGCTAAACCGGCCCAATATAATTCACCCCTCCACTTT. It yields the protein CSAKPAQYNSPLHF.

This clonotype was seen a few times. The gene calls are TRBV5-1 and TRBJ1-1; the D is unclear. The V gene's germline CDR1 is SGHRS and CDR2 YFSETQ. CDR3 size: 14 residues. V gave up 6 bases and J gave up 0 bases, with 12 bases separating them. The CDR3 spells CASIEGSLNTEAFF. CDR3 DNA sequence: TGCGCCAGCATCGAGGGTTCCTTGAACACTGAAGCTTTCTTT.

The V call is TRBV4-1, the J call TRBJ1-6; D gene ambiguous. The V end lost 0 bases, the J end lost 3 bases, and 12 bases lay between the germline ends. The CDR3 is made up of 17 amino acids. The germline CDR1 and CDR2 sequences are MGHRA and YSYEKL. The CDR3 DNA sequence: TGCGCCAGCAGCCAAGAAGGAGAGACATACTATAATTCACCCCTCCACTTT. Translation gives CASSQEGETYYNSPLHF.

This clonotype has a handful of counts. The CDR3 DNA sequence: TGTGCCTGGCGAACAGGCTTGAACACTGAAGCTTTCTTT. As protein: CAWRTGLNTEAFF. The genes are TRBV30 and TRBJ1-1; possibly TRBD1 for D (5 bases). CDR1 and CDR2 from the germline V gene are GTSNPN and SVGIG (reference sequence). This CDR3 contains 13 residues. V was cut by 5 bases and J by 0 bases, with 10 bases left in between.

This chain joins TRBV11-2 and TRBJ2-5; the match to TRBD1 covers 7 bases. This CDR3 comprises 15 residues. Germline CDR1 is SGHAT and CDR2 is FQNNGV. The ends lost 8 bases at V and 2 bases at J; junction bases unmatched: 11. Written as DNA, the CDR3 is TGTGCCAGCCTTAACCGGGACAGCTTACAAGAGACCCAGTACTTC. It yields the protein CASLNRDSLQETQYF.

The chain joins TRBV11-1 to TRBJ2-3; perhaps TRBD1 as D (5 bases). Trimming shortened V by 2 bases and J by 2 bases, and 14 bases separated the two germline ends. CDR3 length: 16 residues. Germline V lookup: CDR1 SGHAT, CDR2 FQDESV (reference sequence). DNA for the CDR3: TGTGCCAGCAGCTTATTAGCCAGGGAAAACACAGATACGCAGTATTTT. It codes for CASSLLARENTDTQYF. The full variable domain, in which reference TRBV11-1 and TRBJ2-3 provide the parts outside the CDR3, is EAEVAQSPRYKITEKSQAVAFWCDPISGHATLYWYRQILGQGPELLVQFQDESVVDDSQLPKDRFSAERLKGVDSTLKIQPAELGDSAMYLCASSLLARENTDTQYFGPGTRLTVL.

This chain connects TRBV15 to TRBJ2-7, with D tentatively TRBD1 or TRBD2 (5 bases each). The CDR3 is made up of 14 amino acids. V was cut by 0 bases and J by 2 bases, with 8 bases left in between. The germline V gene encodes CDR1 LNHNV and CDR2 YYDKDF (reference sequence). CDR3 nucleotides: TGTGCCACCAGCAGAGATCAGGGAGCCTACGAGCAGTACTTC. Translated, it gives CATSRDQGAYEQYF. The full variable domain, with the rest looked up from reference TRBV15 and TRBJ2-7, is DAMVIQNPRYQVTQFGKPVTLSCSQTLNHNVMYWYQQKSSQAPKLLFHYYDKDFNNEADTPDNFQSRRPNTSFCFLDIRSPGLGDTAMYLCATSRDQGAYEQYFGPGTRLTVT.